These T cell receptor beta chains were read from a single sample in a study of neurological immune-mediated disorders. TCRdb ran MiXCR on the 5' RACE reads and lists one entry per CDR3 protein. The data contain approximately 59,000 distinct CDR3 sequences, around 5% of them seen just once; the ten biggest clones take up about 6%. Material: PBMCs. The receptors were gathered from a human donor with multiple sclerosis. The donor label of this sample is uncertain. The CDR3 runs from the conserved cysteine through the conserved F or W. Fields, in order: CDR3 DNA, CDR3 protein, D gene, clone size, J gene, V gene. A D gene is named only where the DNA matches it firmly. Expanded clones are given a class, and other clones once, few, many or no size at all.

cdr3_nt: TGTGCCAGCAGCGAAGGAGATCGGGGCCAGTACTTC
cdr3_aa: CASSEGDRGQYF
d_call: NA
clone_size: many
j_call: TRBJ2-5
v_call: TRBV25-1

cdr3_nt: TGCAGTGCTAGGGCCCCCCACAGGGACACTGAAGCTTTCTTT
cdr3_aa: CSARAPHRDTEAFF
d_call: NA
clone_size: many
j_call: TRBJ1-1
v_call: TRBV20-1

cdr3_nt: TGTGCCACCAGTGAGCGGGACAGAAGCACAGATACGCAGTATTTT
cdr3_aa: CATSERDRSTDTQYF
d_call: NA
clone_size: many
j_call: TRBJ2-3
v_call: TRBV24-1

cdr3_nt: TGTGCCAGCTGCAGAGGTCCTAGCACAGATACGCAGTATTTT
cdr3_aa: CASCRGPSTDTQYF
d_call: NA
clone_size: many
j_call: TRBJ2-3
v_call: TRBV5-6

cdr3_nt: TGCAGTGCCCGAGACGGACTTACTAACTATGGCTACACCTTC
cdr3_aa: CSARDGLTNYGYTF
d_call: NA
clone_size: many
j_call: TRBJ1-2
v_call: TRBV20-1

cdr3_nt: TGCAGTGCTCCCGTCTCCGGGACAGGGGATCAGCCCCAGCATTTT
cdr3_aa: CSAPVSGTGDQPQHF
d_call: TRBD1
clone_size: many
j_call: TRBJ1-5
v_call: TRBV20-1

cdr3_nt: TGCAGTGCCCCCCCCGGGACAGCTGCCTACAATGAGCAGTTCTTC
cdr3_aa: CSAPPGTAAYNEQFF
d_call: TRBD1
clone_size: many
j_call: TRBJ2-1
v_call: TRBV20-1

cdr3_nt: TGTGCCAGCAGCTTAGCCTCCGGGACAGGGGGTGGCTACACCTTC
cdr3_aa: CASSLASGTGGGYTF
d_call: TRBD1
clone_size: medium-sized
j_call: TRBJ1-2
v_call: TRBV7-2

cdr3_nt: TGCGCCAGCAGCCATGAATCGACTAGCGGGGGGGCAGATACGCAGTATTTT
cdr3_aa: CASSHESTSGGADTQYF
d_call: TRBD2
clone_size: NA
j_call: TRBJ2-3
v_call: TRBV4-3

cdr3_nt: TGTGCCAGCAGTTCCGCCAGGGTACTTTCAGATACGCAGTATTTT
cdr3_aa: CASSSARVLSDTQYF
d_call: NA
clone_size: many
j_call: TRBJ2-3
v_call: TRBV12-3/TRBV12-4

cdr3_nt: TGCAGTGCTAGAGACCCCACAGGACCAGGCTACGAGCAGTACTTC
cdr3_aa: CSARDPTGPGYEQYF
d_call: NA
clone_size: many
j_call: TRBJ2-7
v_call: TRBV20-1

cdr3_nt: TGTGCCAGCAGCCTTGCCAGCGGGGGCATCAGTCACGAGCAGTACTTC
cdr3_aa: CASSLASGGISHEQYF
d_call: TRBD2
clone_size: many
j_call: TRBJ2-7
v_call: TRBV9